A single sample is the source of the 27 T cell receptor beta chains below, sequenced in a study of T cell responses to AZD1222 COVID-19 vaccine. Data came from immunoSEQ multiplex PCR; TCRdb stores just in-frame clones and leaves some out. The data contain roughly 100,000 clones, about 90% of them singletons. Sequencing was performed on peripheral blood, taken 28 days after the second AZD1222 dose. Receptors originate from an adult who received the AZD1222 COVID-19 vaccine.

The CDR3 spells CASSVGTRDPNEQFF. In nucleotides, the CDR3 is TGTGCCAGCAGCGTAGGGACTAGGGATCCCAATGAGCAGTTCTTC. The genes are TRBV9 and TRBJ2-1; the match to TRBD2 covers 7 bases. Germline CDR1 and CDR2: SGDLS and YYNGEE. The CDR3 spans 15 residues. The V gene end was trimmed by 0 bases and the J gene end by 6 bases; junction bases not matched to a gene: 6. Drawing the rest from reference TRBV9 and TRBJ2-1, the complete variable domain is DSGVTQTPKHLITATGQRVTLRCSPRSGDLSVYWYQQSLDQGLQFLIQYYNGEERAKGNILERFSAQQFPDLHSELNLSSLELGDSALYFCASSVGTRDPNEQFFGPGTRLTVL.

CDR3 in DNA: TGTGCCAGCAGCGTCACAGGGGGCGGTCAGCCCCAGCATTTT. Its translation is CASSVTGGGQPQHF. V usage is TRBV9 and J usage is TRBJ1-5; 9 positions agree with TRBD1. The V gene's germline CDR1 is SGDLS and CDR2 YYNGEE. The CDR3 is 14 residues long. V was pared by 2 bases and J by 6 bases, with 3 bases of the junction left unmatched.

DNA for the CDR3: TGTGCCAGCAGTTACCAGGGTCGGTGGGAGACCCAGTACTTC. It codes for CASSYQGRWETQYF. The genes are TRBV6-5 and TRBJ2-5; D possibly corresponds to TRBD1 (5 bases). Germline V lookup: CDR1 MNHEY, CDR2 SVGAGI. CDR3 size: 14 residues. V was clipped by 2 bases and J by 5 bases, with 12 bases between them.

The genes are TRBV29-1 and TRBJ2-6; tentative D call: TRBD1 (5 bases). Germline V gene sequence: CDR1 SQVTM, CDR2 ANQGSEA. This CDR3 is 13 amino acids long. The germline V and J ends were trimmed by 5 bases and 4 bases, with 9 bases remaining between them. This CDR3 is CSVTREGANVLTF. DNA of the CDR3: TGCAGCGTTACCAGGGAAGGGGCCAACGTCCTGACTTTC.

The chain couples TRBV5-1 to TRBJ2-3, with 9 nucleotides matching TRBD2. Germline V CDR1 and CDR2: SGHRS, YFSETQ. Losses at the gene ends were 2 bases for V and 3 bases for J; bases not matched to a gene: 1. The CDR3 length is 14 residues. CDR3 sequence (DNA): TGCGCCAGCAGCTTAAGCGGGAGGACAGATACGCAGTATTTT. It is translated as CASSLSGRTDTQYF.

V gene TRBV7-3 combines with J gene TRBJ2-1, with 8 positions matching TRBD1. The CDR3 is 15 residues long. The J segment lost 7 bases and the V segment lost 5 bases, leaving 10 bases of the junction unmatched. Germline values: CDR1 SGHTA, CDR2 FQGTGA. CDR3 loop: CASSPMTGARNEQFF. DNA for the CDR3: TGTGCCAGCAGCCCTATGACAGGGGCAAGGAATGAGCAGTTCTTC.

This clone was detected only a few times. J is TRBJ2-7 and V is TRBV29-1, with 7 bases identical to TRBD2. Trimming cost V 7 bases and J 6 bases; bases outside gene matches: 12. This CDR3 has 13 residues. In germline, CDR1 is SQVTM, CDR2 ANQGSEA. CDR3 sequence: CSGGTSEMGEQYF. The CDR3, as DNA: TGCAGCGGTGGAACTAGCGAGATGGGCGAGCAGTACTTC.

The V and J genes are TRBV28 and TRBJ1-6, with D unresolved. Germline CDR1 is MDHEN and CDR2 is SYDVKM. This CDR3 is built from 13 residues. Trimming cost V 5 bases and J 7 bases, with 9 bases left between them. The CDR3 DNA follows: TGTGCCAGCAGTCGGGTGGGGAATTCACCCCTCCACTTT. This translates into CASSRVGNSPLHF.

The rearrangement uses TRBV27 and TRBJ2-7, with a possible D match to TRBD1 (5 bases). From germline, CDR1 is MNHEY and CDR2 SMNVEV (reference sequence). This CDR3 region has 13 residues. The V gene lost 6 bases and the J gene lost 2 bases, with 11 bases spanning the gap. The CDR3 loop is CASSPDSTYEQYF. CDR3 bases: TGTGCCAGCAGCCCTGACAGCACCTACGAGCAGTACTTC.

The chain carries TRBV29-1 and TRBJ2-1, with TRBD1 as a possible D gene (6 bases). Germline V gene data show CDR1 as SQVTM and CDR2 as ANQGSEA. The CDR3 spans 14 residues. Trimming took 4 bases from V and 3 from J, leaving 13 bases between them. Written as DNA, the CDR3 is TGCAGCGTTGGAACAGGGTCCGGCTACAATGAGCAGTTCTTC. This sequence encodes CSVGTGSGYNEQFF.

The CDR3 DNA reads TGTGCCAGCAGCTTGGGGCAGGGTGGCTACAATGAGCAGTTCTTC. Its protein is CASSLGQGGYNEQFF. V is TRBV5-8 and J is TRBJ2-1, with D possibly matching TRBD1 (5 bases). The CDR3 sequence is 15 residues long. Deletions cut 0 bases from V and 3 bases from J, with 10 bases between. Germline CDR1 is SGHTS and CDR2 is YDEGEE.

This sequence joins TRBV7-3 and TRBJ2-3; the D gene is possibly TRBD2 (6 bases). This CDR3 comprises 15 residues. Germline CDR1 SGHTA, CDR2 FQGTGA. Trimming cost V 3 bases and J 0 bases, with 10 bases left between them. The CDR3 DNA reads TGTGCCAGCAGCTTCGGGGGTACTAGCACAGATACGCAGTATTTT. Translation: CASSFGGTSTDTQYF.

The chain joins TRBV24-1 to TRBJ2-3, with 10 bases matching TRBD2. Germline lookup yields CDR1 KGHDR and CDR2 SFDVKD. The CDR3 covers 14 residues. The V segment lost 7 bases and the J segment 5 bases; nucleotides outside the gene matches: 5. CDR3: CATSKRGGLDTQYF. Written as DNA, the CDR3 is TGTGCCACCAGCAAGCGGGGGGGTTTAGATACGCAGTATTTT.

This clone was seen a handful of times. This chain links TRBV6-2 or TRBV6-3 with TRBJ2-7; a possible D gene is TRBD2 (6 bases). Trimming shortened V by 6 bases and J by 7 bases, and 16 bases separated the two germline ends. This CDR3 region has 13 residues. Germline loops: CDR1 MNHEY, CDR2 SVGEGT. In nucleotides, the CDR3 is TGTGCCAGCAGCCGACTAGACTTCGGTGAGCAGTACTTC. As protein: CASSRLDFGEQYF.

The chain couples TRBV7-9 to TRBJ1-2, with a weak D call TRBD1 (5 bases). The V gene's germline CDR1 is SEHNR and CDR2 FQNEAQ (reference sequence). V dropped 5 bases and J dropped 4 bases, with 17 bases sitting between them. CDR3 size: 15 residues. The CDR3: CASSATSTAGYGYTF. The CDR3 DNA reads TGTGCCAGCAGCGCTACTTCGACAGCGGGCTATGGCTACACCTTC. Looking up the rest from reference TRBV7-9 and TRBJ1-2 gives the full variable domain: DTGVSQNPRHKITKRGQNVTFRCDPISEHNRLYWYRQTLGQGPEFLTYFQNEAQLEKSRLLSDRFSAERPKGSFSTLEIQRTEQGDSAMYLCASSATSTAGYGYTFGSGTRLTVV.

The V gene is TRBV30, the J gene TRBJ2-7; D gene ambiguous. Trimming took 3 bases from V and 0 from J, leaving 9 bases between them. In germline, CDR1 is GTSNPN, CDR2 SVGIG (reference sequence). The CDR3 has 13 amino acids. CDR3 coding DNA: TGTGCCTGGAGACTCGGAGTCTCCTACGAGCAGTACTTC. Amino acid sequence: CAWRLGVSYEQYF. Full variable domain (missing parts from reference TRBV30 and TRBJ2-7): SQTIHQWPATLVQPVGSPLSLECTVEGTSNPNLYWYRQAAGRGLQLLFYSVGIGQISSEVPQNLSASRPQDRQFILSSKKLLLSDSGFYLCAWRLGVSYEQYFGPGTRLTVT.

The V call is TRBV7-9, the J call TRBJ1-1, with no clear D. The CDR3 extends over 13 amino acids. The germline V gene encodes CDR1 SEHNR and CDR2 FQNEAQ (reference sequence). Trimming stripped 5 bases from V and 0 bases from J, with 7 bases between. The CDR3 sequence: CASSRRLNTEAFF. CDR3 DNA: TGTGCCAGCAGCCGCAGATTGAACACTGAAGCTTTCTTT.

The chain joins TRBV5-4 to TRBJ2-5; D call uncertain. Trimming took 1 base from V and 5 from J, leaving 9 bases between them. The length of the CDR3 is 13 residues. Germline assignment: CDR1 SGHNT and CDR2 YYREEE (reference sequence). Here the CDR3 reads CASSLRYGETQYF. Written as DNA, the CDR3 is TGTGCCAGCAGCTTGAGGTATGGCGAGACCCAGTACTTC.

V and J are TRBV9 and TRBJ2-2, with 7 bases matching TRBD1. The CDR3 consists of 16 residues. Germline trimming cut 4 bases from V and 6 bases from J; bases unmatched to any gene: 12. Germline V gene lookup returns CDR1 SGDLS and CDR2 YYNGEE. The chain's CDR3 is CASSPRQGPRSGELFF. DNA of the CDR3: TGTGCCAGCAGCCCGAGACAGGGACCCCGCTCCGGGGAGCTGTTTTTT.

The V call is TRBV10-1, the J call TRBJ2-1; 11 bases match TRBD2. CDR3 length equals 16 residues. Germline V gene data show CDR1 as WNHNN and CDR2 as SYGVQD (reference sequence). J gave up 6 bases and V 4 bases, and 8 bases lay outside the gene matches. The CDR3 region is CASSVGRLAGSNEQFF. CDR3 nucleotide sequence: TGCGCCAGCAGTGTTGGGAGACTAGCGGGGTCCAATGAGCAGTTCTTC.

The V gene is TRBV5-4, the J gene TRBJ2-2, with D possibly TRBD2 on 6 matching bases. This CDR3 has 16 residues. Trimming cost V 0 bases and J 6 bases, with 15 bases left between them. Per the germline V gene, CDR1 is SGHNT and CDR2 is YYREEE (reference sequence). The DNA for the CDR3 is TGTGCCAGCAGCTTGGGGGGGGACTTCTTCGCCGGGGAGCTGTTTTTT. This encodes CASSLGGDFFAGELFF.

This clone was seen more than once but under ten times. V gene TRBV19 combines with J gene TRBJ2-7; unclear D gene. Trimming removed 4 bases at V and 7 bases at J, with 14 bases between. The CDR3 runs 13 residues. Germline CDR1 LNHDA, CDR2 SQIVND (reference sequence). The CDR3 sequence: CASSTSAVGEQYF. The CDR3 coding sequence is TGTGCCAGTAGTACCTCTGCAGTGGGGGAGCAGTACTTC.

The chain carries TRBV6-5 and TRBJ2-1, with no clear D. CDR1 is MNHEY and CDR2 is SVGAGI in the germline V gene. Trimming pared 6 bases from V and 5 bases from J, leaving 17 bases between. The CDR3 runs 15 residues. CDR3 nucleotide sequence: TGTGCCAGCAGCCAGGACCCCCCCGGCCACAATGAGCAGTTCTTC. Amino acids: CASSQDPPGHNEQFF.

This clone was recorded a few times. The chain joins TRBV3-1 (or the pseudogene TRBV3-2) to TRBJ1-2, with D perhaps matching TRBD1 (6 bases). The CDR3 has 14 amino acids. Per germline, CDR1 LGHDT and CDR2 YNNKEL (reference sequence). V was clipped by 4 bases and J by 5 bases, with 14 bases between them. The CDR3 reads CASSLRGRGYGYTF. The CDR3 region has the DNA TGTGCCAGCAGCCTGCGGGGGCGCGGATATGGCTACACCTTC.

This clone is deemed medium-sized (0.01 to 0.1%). In DNA, the CDR3 is TGTGCCAGTAGTATTATGACTAGCGGCTACAATGAGCAGTTCTTC. Amino acid sequence: CASSIMTSGYNEQFF. The V and J genes are TRBV19 and TRBJ2-1; 9 bases align to TRBD2. Germline CDR1 and CDR2: LNHDA and SQIVND (reference sequence). The length of the CDR3 is 15 residues. Trimming at V came to 3 bases and at J to 3 bases, leaving 3 bases not matched to a gene.

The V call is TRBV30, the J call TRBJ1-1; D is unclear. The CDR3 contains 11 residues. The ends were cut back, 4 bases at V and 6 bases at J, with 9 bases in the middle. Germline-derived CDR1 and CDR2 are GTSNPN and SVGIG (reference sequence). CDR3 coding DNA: TGTGCCTGGACAGCCGGGGCTGAAGCTTTCTTT. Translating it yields CAWTAGAEAFF.

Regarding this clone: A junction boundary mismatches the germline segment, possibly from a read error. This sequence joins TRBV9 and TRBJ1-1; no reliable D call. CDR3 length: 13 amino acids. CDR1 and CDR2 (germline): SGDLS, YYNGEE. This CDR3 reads CASSPWGLVRPVF. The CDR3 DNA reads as TGTGCCAGCAGCCCCTGGGGTTTGGTTCGGCCGGTCTTT. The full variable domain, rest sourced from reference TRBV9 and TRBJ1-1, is DSGVTQTPKHLITATGQRVTLRCSPRSGDLSVYWYQQSLDQGLQFLIQYYNGEERAKGNILERFSAQQFPDLHSELNLSSLELGDSALYFCASSPWGLVRPVFGQGTRLTVV.